These T cell receptor beta chains were read from a single sample in a study of technical replicates of blood from several donors. Using immunoSEQ multiplex PCR, the repertoire was profiled, and TCRdb retains in-frame clones only, with some absent. The table shows tens of thousands of clones, with 94% occurring only once. Material for sequencing was T cells isolated from PBMCs. These receptors were collected from a human donor in good health. Each CDR3 is given with its conserved first and last residue. Fields, in order: V gene, CDR3 length, clone size, D gene, J gene, CDR3 protein, CDR3 DNA. A D gene is named only where the DNA matches it firmly. The size of a clone is reported for some rows only, either as once, few or many, or as a class for expanded clones.

>TRBV30|15|-|TRBD1|TRBJ1-4
CAWSVGKQGAGKLFF
TGTGCCTGGAGTGTGGGGAAACAGGGGGCGGGAAAACTGTTTTTT
>TRBV5-1|14|once|TRBD1|TRBJ1-5
CASSPQGDNQPQHF
TGCGCCAGCAGCCCGCAGGGGGATAATCAGCCCCAGCATTTT
>TRBV19|12|-|TRBD1|TRBJ2-5
CASGTGIMTQYF
TGTGCCAGTGGGACAGGGATTATGACCCAGTACTTC
>TRBV29-1|15|-|TRBD1|TRBJ2-7
CSVEGAGQGPNEQYF
TGCAGCGTTGAAGGAGCGGGACAGGGGCCCAACGAGCAGTACTTC
>TRBV5-1|14|-|-|TRBJ1-6
CASSLLGAGSPLHF
TGCGCCAGCAGCTTGTTGGGGGCTGGATCACCCCTCCACTTT
>TRBV1|19|-|-|TRBJ2-3
CTSSQLAGGRIVGGDTQYF
TGCACCAGCAGCCAATTGGCGGGAGGCCGGATTGTTGGTGGAGATACGCAGTATTTT
>TRBV7-2|16|-|TRBD2|TRBJ2-1
CASSRGLAVNGNEQFF
TGTGCCAGCAGCCGAGGTCTAGCGGTTAATGGGAATGAGCAGTTCTTC
>TRBV19|15|-|-|TRBJ2-1
CAISSPSALRNEQFF
TGTGCCATATCTAGCCCCTCAGCTCTCCGCAATGAGCAGTTCTTC
>TRBV10-2|15|-|TRBD2|TRBJ2-5
CASRASGRSRETQYF
TGCGCCAGCAGGGCGAGCGGGAGAAGTCGAGAGACCCAGTACTTC
>TRBV15|17|-|TRBD1|TRBJ2-7
CATSRSFGGQGRGEQYF
TGTGCCACCAGCCGCTCGTTTGGTGGACAGGGGAGAGGCGAGCAGTACTTC
>TRBV6-5|12|-|-|TRBJ1-2
CASSLTREDYTF
TGTGCCAGCAGTCTCACCCGGGAGGACTACACCTTC
>TRBV10-2|17|-|TRBD1|TRBJ1-2
CASSDGAGGVSNYGYTF
TGCGCCAGCAGTGACGGAGCAGGGGGCGTTTCTAACTATGGCTACACCTTC
>TRBV28|16|once|-|TRBJ1-4
CASRGSRMGYNEKLFF
TGTGCCAGCAGAGGATCCAGGATGGGCTATAATGAAAAACTGTTTTTT
>TRBV29-1|15|-|TRBD1|TRBJ1-1
CSVGGPQNRGTEAFF
TGCAGCGTTGGGGGGCCCCAAAACAGGGGCACTGAAGCTTTCTTT
>TRBV5-1|14|once|TRBD1|TRBJ1-5
CASSSGTANQPQHF
TGCGCCAGCAGCTCGGGGACAGCGAATCAGCCCCAGCATTTT
>TRBV7-8|14|-|-|TRBJ1-1
CASSLGLKNTEAFF
TGTGCCAGCAGCTTAGGGCTCAAAAACACTGAAGCTTTCTTT
>TRBV6-4|15|-|-|TRBJ2-1
CASSDSSGVEGEQFF
TGTGCCAGCAGTGACTCGAGTGGAGTGGAGGGCGAGCAGTTCTTC
>TRBV15|13|-|TRBD1|TRBJ1-1
CATSRDWTGEAFF
TGTGCCACCAGCAGAGACTGGACAGGTGAAGCTTTCTTT
>TRBV2|16|-|TRBD2|TRBJ2-2
CASRDTSGLGGGELFF
TGTGCCAGCAGAGATACTAGCGGCCTGGGGGGCGGGGAGCTGTTTTTT
>TRBV28|13|-|-|TRBJ2-7
CASSQGSLAEQYF
TGTGCCAGCAGTCAGGGGTCCCTCGCCGAGCAGTACTTC
>TRBV19|16|-|TRBD2|TRBJ2-7
CASSIEASGYSYEQYF
TGTGCCAGTAGTATCGAGGCTAGCGGGTACTCCTACGAGCAGTACTTC
>TRBV7-6|15|-|-|TRBJ1-1
CASSLRRGSNTEAFF
TGTGCCAGCAGCTTACGACGGGGGTCGAACACTGAAGCTTTCTTT
>TRBV15|18|-|TRBD2|TRBJ2-1
CATSRGGSSGPTRWEQFF
TGTGCCACCAGCAGGGGGGGGTCTAGCGGGCCTACCCGGTGGGAGCAGTTCTTC
>TRBV11-2|16|-|TRBD2|TRBJ2-7
CASSLRGLATGDEQYF
TGTGCCAGCAGCTTAAGGGGACTAGCTACCGGGGACGAGCAGTACTTC
>TRBV19|18|-|-|TRBJ1-4
CASAEFKVREDSNEKLFF
TGTGCCAGTGCAGAGTTTAAGGTCAGGGAAGACAGTAATGAAAAACTGTTTTTT
>TRBV7-9|15|once|TRBD2|TRBJ2-7
CASSQASGFFHEQYF
TGTGCCAGCAGCCAGGCTAGCGGGTTCTTCCACGAGCAGTACTTC
>TRBV6-5|13|-|-|TRBJ1-1
CASSWGRGVQAFF
TGTGCCAGCAGTTGGGGTCGGGGAGTTCAAGCTTTCTTT
>TRBV7-7|13|-|TRBD2|TRBJ2-5
CASGGSPGETQYF
TGTGCCAGCGGCGGGAGCCCCGGGGAGACCCAGTACTTC
>TRBV5-1|16|-|TRBD1|TRBJ1-1
CASSLRDRVGGTEAFF
TGCGCCAGCAGCCTCCGGGACAGGGTGGGGGGCACTGAAGCTTTCTTT
>TRBV4-1|14|-|TRBD2|TRBJ2-1
CASSLLAGGNEQFF
TGCGCCAGCAGCCTACTAGCGGGGGGAAATGAGCAGTTCTTC